A selection of T cell receptor beta chains follows, all from one sample in a study of vaccination and CD4 T cells after COVID-19. In TCRdb, the PCR reads were re-called with MiXCR into one record per CDR3 protein. Of fewer than 25,000 distinct CDR3 sequences listed, approximately 38% are singletons. Their target antigens are unknown. This specimen was CD4+ T cells from blood, cultured in vitro, taken about 7 months after SARS-CoV-2 vaccination. The receptors originated from a human donor who had recovered from COVID-19. CDR3s include the opening cysteine and the closing phenylalanine or tryptophan. Fields, in order: V gene, J gene, clone size, D gene, CDR3 DNA, CDR3 protein. A D gene is named only where the DNA matches it firmly. Clone size is stated in some rows and not others, as once, few, many or a class when expanded.

TRBV20-1	TRBJ2-3	NA	NA	TGCAGTGCTTTACAGGGCAGGTGGCCTAGCACAGATACGCAGTATTTT	CSALQGRWPSTDTQYF
TRBV7-2	TRBJ1-1	few	NA	TGTGCCAGCAGCTTACATATGAACACTGAAGCTTTCTTT	CASSLHMNTEAFF
TRBV7-6	TRBJ1-6	few	TRBD1	TGTGCCAGCAGCCCCCGAGACAGGGATAATTCACCCCTCCACTTT	CASSPRDRDNSPLHF
TRBV20-1	TRBJ2-5	NA	TRBD2	TGCAGTGTTCTTCCGAGTAGCGGGCCTAGGCAAGAGACCCAGTACTTC	CSVLPSSGPRQETQYF
TRBV27	TRBJ2-1	NA	NA	TGTGCCAGCAGCATGAGGACTCTCAATGAGCAGTTCTTC	CASSMRTLNEQFF
TRBV5-1	TRBJ2-7	NA	TRBD1	TGCGCCAGCAGCTTGGGACAGGGAGCCTACGAGCAGTACTTC	CASSLGQGAYEQYF
TRBV27	TRBJ1-1	NA	NA	TGTGCCAGCAGTACCACAGGGAAGGGGTTGAACACTGAAGCTTTCTTT	CASSTTGKGLNTEAFF
TRBV20-1	TRBJ2-3	few	NA	TGCAGTGCTAGACAGCCGGCAGATACGCAGTATTTT	CSARQPADTQYF
TRBV7-6	TRBJ2-2	few	TRBD1	TGTGCCAGCAGCGCATATTTGGGACAGGGGCCCGGGGAGCTGTTTTTT	CASSAYLGQGPGELFF
TRBV20-1	TRBJ1-5	medium-sized	NA	TGCAGTGCGACCGACCTACGCGGGCCCCAGCATTTT	CSATDLRGPQHF
TRBV11-2	TRBJ1-6	NA	NA	TGTGCCAGCAGCTTAGAACAGGGCCTAAGCTCCTATAATTCACCCCTCCACTTT	CASSLEQGLSSYNSPLHF
TRBV6-1	TRBJ1-1	few	NA	TGTGCCAGCAGGCCGTCGTTTGGCCTTGGGACTGAAGCTTTCTTT	CASRPSFGLGTEAFF
TRBV15	TRBJ1-2	few	TRBD1	TGTGCCACCAGCAGGGGGGACAGGGGCTATGGCTACACCTTC	CATSRGDRGYGYTF
TRBV7-9	TRBJ1-6	NA	NA	TGTGCCAGCAGGGACGGTTCTAATTCACCCCTCCACTTT	CASRDGSNSPLHF
TRBV4-1	TRBJ2-3	NA	TRBD1	TGCGCCAGCAGCCCTCTGGGGACAGGGTGGGATACGCAGTATTTT	CASSPLGTGWDTQYF
TRBV18	TRBJ1-5	NA	NA	TGTGCCAGCTCACCCTCTCTGGGGGCAAATCAGCCCCAGCATTTT	CASSPSLGANQPQHF
TRBV20-1	TRBJ1-1	few	NA	TGCAGTGCTAGAGTAGCAGCTGAGTATGAAGCTTTCTTT	CSARVAAEYEAFF
TRBV5-1	TRBJ2-5	few	NA	TGCGCCAGCAGCTTGGACGGGAGCCGGCCAGAGACCCAGTACTTC	CASSLDGSRPETQYF
TRBV7-2	TRBJ2-7	few	TRBD1	TGTGCCAGCAGCTTCGACAGGGCCTACGAGCAGTACTTC	CASSFDRAYEQYF
TRBV5-5	TRBJ1-2	NA	TRBD1	TGTGCCAGCAGACCTACAGGGGACGATGGCTACACCTTC	CASRPTGDDGYTF
TRBV20-1	TRBJ1-5	NA	NA	TGCAGTGCTACGGGGGGATGGGATCAGCCCCAGCATTTT	CSATGGWDQPQHF
TRBV7-2	TRBJ1-2	few	NA	TGTGCCAGCAGCTTAGCCCCGGTCTCCTATGGCTACACCTTC	CASSLAPVSYGYTF
TRBV7-3	TRBJ2-5	NA	TRBD2	TGTGCCAGTAGCGGGGGGGCCACATGGGAGACCCAGTACTTC	CASSGGATWETQYF
TRBV25-1	TRBJ2-3	NA	TRBD2	TGTGCCAGCATGACTAGCGGGAGGAGCACAGATACGCAGTATTTT	CASMTSGRSTDTQYF
TRBV20-1	TRBJ2-7	NA	TRBD2	TGCAGTGCTTACAGCGGGATAGGGTACGAGCAGTACTTC	CSAYSGIGYEQYF
TRBV25-1	TRBJ2-1	NA	NA	TGTGCCGGCAGTGAATCCGCAGCCTACAATGAGCAGTTCTTC	CAGSESAAYNEQFF
TRBV6-5	TRBJ2-7	NA	NA	TGTGCCAGCAGTTACTTTGCAGGGAGGAGCGAGCGCGGCTCCTACGAGCAGTACTTC	CASSYFAGRSERGSYEQYF
TRBV10-3	TRBJ2-5	few	NA	TGTGCCATCAGTGAACCTCAAGAGACCCAGTACTTC	CAISEPQETQYF
TRBV5-8	TRBJ2-1	NA	NA	TGTGCCAGCATGCAGGGTCAATCCTACAATGAGCAGTTCTTC	CASMQGQSYNEQFF
TRBV7-9	TRBJ2-3	NA	TRBD2	TGTGCCAGCAGCTTGAGGACTAGCGGGAGGGGGATCACAGATACGCAGTATTTT	CASSLRTSGRGITDTQYF
TRBV4-2	TRBJ1-2	NA	TRBD1	TGTGCCAGCAGCCAAGAGGGGACAGGGCTGGCTGGCTACACCTTC	CASSQEGTGLAGYTF
TRBV29-1	TRBJ1-2	few	NA	TGCAGCGTTGAAGACAGGACCTCTTATGGCTACACCTTC	CSVEDRTSYGYTF
TRBV15	TRBJ2-7	NA	NA	TGTGCCACCAGCAACCCAGGTATTTTTTCCTACGAGCAGTACTTC	CATSNPGIFSYEQYF
TRBV18	TRBJ1-5	few	NA	TGTGCCAGCTCAGAACAGGGTAGGGGCAATCAGCCCCAGCATTTT	CASSEQGRGNQPQHF
TRBV7-2	TRBJ1-3	NA	TRBD1	TGTGCCAGCAGCATCCAACAGGGGGCTACTGGAAACACCATATATTTT	CASSIQQGATGNTIYF
TRBV7-9	TRBJ2-3	few	TRBD2	TGTGCCAGCAGCTTAATGCAGCGGGGGGGCCCCACAGATACGCAGTATTTT	CASSLMQRGGPTDTQYF
TRBV6-1	TRBJ1-1	NA	NA	TGTGCCATTCGAAATCGGGGAGAAGCTTTCTTT	CAIRNRGEAFF
TRBV19	TRBJ1-2	few	TRBD1	TGTGCCAGTAGTATCGGTCCAGGGGGCGTCTATGGCTACACCTTC	CASSIGPGGVYGYTF
TRBV10-3	TRBJ1-5	NA	TRBD1	TGTGCCATCAGTGAGTTTGGACAGGGGAGCGGTCAGCCCCAGCATTTT	CAISEFGQGSGQPQHF
TRBV20-1	TRBJ2-5	NA	TRBD2	TGCAGTGCCTGGAGTCCCGGGGGGGGATCAGAGACCCAGTACTTC	CSAWSPGGGSETQYF
TRBV20-1	TRBJ2-2	NA	TRBD1	TGCAGTGCTAGAGACGGGACAGGGGGTTACACCGGGGAGCTGTTTTTT	CSARDGTGGYTGELFF